A single sample is the source of the 20 T cell receptor beta chains below, sequenced in a study of CD8 T cells in ankylosing spondylitis. TCRdb re-analysed the 5' RACE reads in MiXCR, keeping a single row per CDR3 protein. The table lists about 200,000 distinct CDR3 sequences, under 30% of them singletons. Source material: blood, either unsorted or a sorted T cell fraction (not recorded which). The receptor source for this set is a male donor with ankylosing spondylitis or in good health (not recorded which).

This clonotype was detected ten times or more. The gene calls are TRBV4-1 and TRBJ2-2, with D perhaps TRBD1 or TRBD2 (6 bases each). CDR3 length: 15 amino acids. Per germline, CDR1 MGHRA and CDR2 YSYEKL. Trimming cost V 0 bases and J 7 bases, with 12 bases left between them. CDR3 residues: CASSQEVGGIGELFF. The CDR3 DNA follows: TGCGCCAGCAGCCAAGAGGTCGGGGGCATCGGGGAGCTGTTTTTT.

This clonotype occurred a few times. This chain uses TRBV20-1 with TRBJ1-1; D may be TRBD1 (6 bases). CDR1 and CDR2 (germline): DFQATT, SNEGSKA (reference sequence). This CDR3 region has 14 residues. V was clipped by 6 bases and J by 1 base, with 15 bases between them. The CDR3 bases are TGCAGTGCAAGAAGGGGACACCCGAACACTGAAGCTTTCTTT. Its protein product is CSARRGHPNTEAFF.

CDR3 nucleotides: TGCGCCAGCAGCCAAGGGGCTAGCGGGAGAGGTACTACAATGGAGCAGTTCTTC. Protein sequence: CASSQGASGRGTTMEQFF. The gene calls are TRBV5-1 and TRBJ2-1; 10 bases match TRBD2. Germline V CDR1 and CDR2: SGHRS, YFSETQ. V lost 4 bases, J lost 10 bases, and 20 bases stayed unmatched. The CDR3 loop spans 18 amino acids.

There are many counts of this clonotype. The V and J genes are TRBV12-3 or TRBV12-4 and TRBJ2-7, with D possibly matching TRBD1 (6 bases). CDR3 length: 11 amino acids. Trimming removed 5 bases at V and 7 bases at J, with 9 bases between. In DNA form, the CDR3 reads TGTGCCAGCAGTGGAGACAGGGAGCAGTACTTC. Encoded protein: CASSGDREQYF.

The rearrangement links TRBV5-5 to TRBJ1-5; D uncertain. The CDR3 runs to 15 residues. CDR1 is SGHKS and CDR2 is YYEKEE in the germline V gene (reference sequence). The V gene lost 0 bases and the J gene lost 0 bases, with 7 bases spanning the gap. The DNA of the CDR3 is TGTGCCAGCAGCTTGGGCAGGCATAGCAATCAGCCCCAGCATTTT. Amino acids: CASSLGRHSNQPQHF.

This clonotype was observed a handful of times. V usage is TRBV24-1 and J usage is TRBJ2-1; D remains ambiguous. The CDR3 consists of 11 residues. Trimming pared 4 bases from V and 12 bases from J, leaving 9 bases between. Germline CDR1 is KGHDR and CDR2 is SFDVKD. The CDR3 DNA follows: TGTGCCACCAGTGAGGGCAAGGCGCAGTTCTTC. Residues: CATSEGKAQFF.

The rearrangement joins TRBV29-1 to TRBJ2-1, with 8 bases identical to TRBD1. Per the germline V gene, CDR1 is SQVTM and CDR2 is ANQGSEA. V dropped 4 bases and J dropped 1; count of bases not matched to a gene: 3. CDR3 length equals 14 residues. In nucleotides, the CDR3 is TGCAGCGTTGTTGGGGACAGGTCCTACAATGAGCAGTTCTTC. This translates into CSVVGDRSYNEQFF.

This clonotype has just a few counts. The rearrangement joins TRBV27 to TRBJ2-6, with unresolved D. This CDR3 region has 15 residues. Germline CDR1 MNHEY, CDR2 SMNVEV (reference sequence). The V and J ends lost 3 bases and 4 bases respectively, with 10 bases between them. The CDR3 region is CASSFQTVGANVLTF. The CDR3 DNA reads as TGTGCCAGCAGTTTTCAGACGGTAGGGGCCAACGTCCTGACTTTC.

This clonotype was recorded a few times. The V and J genes are TRBV20-1 and TRBJ1-1, with no clear D. Trimming removed 3 bases at V and 8 bases at J, with 13 bases between. The CDR3 has 12 residues. CDR1 and CDR2 from the germline V gene are DFQATT and SNEGSKA (reference sequence). CDR3 sequence: CSARGRHVEAFF. The CDR3 nucleotides are TGCAGTGCTAGGGGCCGACACGTAGAAGCTTTCTTT.

This clonotype was seen repeatedly, ten times or more. This chain connects TRBV15 to TRBJ1-1; D remains unclear. Germline CDR1 LNHNV, CDR2 YYDKDF (reference sequence). V lost 0 bases and J 2 bases, leaving 7 bases between the germline ends. The CDR3 sequence is 14 residues long. The CDR3 region has the DNA TGTGCCACCAGCAGAGAAAAGATAAACACTGAAGCTTTCTTT. It yields the protein CATSREKINTEAFF.

This clonotype was seen ten or more times. The J gene is TRBJ1-1, the V gene TRBV6-2 or TRBV6-3, with D possibly matching TRBD1 (6 bases). The V end lost 6 bases, the J end lost 1 base, and 15 bases lay between the germline ends. The CDR3 sequence is 15 residues long. Germline V CDR1 and CDR2: MNHEY, SVGEGT. The CDR3 DNA is TGTGCCAGCAGCCAGAGGGGGGGACGGAACACTGAAGCTTTCTTT. The encoded protein is CASSQRGGRNTEAFF.

The chain couples TRBV20-1 to TRBJ2-1, with D perhaps TRBD1 or TRBD2 (5 bases each). The CDR3 is 11 residues long. Trimming left V 3 bases short and J 6 bases short, with 6 bases between. Germline CDR1 DFQATT, CDR2 SNEGSKA (reference sequence). The CDR3 coding sequence is TGCAGTGCTAGGGGGGTCAATGAGCAGTTCTTC. This codes for CSARGVNEQFF.

This clonotype was picked up many times. The gene calls are TRBV11-2 and TRBJ2-1; D could derive from TRBD1 or TRBD2 (5 bases each). Per the germline V gene, CDR1 is SGHAT and CDR2 is FQNNGV. The CDR3 covers 15 residues. Trimming pared 5 bases from V and 0 bases from J, leaving 11 bases between. CDR3 nucleotide sequence: TGTGCCAGCAGCCAGAGGGGTAGCTCCTACAATGAGCAGTTCTTC. It specifies CASSQRGSSYNEQFF.

At least ten counts were recorded for this clonotype. V usage is TRBV20-1 and J usage is TRBJ2-7; D may match TRBD1 or TRBD2 (5 bases each). Germline V CDR1 and CDR2: DFQATT, SNEGSKA (reference sequence). V dropped 6 bases and J dropped 3 bases, with 18 bases sitting between them. This CDR3 spans 14 amino acids. CDR3 nucleotide sequence: TGCAGTGCCAAGCGCGTTGAGGGGAACTACGAGCAGTACTTC. Protein product: CSAKRVEGNYEQYF.

The rearrangement joins TRBV20-1 to TRBJ2-5; D perhaps matches TRBD2 (6 bases). Between the trimmed V and J ends, which lost 0 bases and 3 bases, there was a span of 14 bases. CDR1 and CDR2 from the germline V gene are DFQATT and SNEGSKA (reference sequence). The CDR3 is made up of 15 amino acids. CDR3 amino acids: CSARDGSLAEETQYF. As DNA, the CDR3 is TGCAGTGCTAGAGATGGGTCCTTAGCGGAAGAGACCCAGTACTTC.

This clonotype was observed many times. The CDR3 bases are TGTGCCAGCAGTTTCGTTTCAGGGGGCGAGACCCAGTACTTC. Its translation is CASSFVSGGETQYF. The chain carries TRBV12-3 or TRBV12-4 and TRBJ2-5; 8 nucleotides align to TRBD1. Losses at the gene ends were 3 bases for V and 5 bases for J; bases not matched to a gene: 5. The CDR3 is 14 amino acids.

The J gene is TRBJ2-7, the V gene TRBV6-2 or TRBV6-3, with 9 bases fitting TRBD1. The CDR3 contains 15 residues. Germline CDR1 MNHEY, CDR2 SVGEGT. J lost 2 bases, V lost 5 bases, and 7 bases had no gene match. As DNA, the CDR3 is TGTGCCAGCAGTAGACGGGACAGGGATGCCTACGAGCAGTACTTC. Encoded protein: CASSRRDRDAYEQYF.

The chain couples TRBV7-9 to TRBJ2-2; no clear D. The germline V and J ends were trimmed by 5 bases and 0 bases, with 16 bases remaining between them. The CDR3 length is 17 residues. Looked up from germline, CDR1 is SEHNR and CDR2 is FQNEAQ (reference sequence). The CDR3 loop reads CASSPKGRNANTGELFF. In nucleotides, the CDR3 is TGTGCCAGCAGCCCCAAAGGGCGTAACGCGAACACCGGGGAGCTGTTTTTT.

The table lists this clonotype with a few counts. The rearrangement uses TRBV5-1 and TRBJ2-7; tentative D call: TRBD2 (5 bases). The CDR3 consists of 14 residues. Germline V gene sequence: CDR1 SGHRS, CDR2 YFSETQ. V was shortened by 0 bases and J by 6 bases, with 13 bases between the two germline ends. CDR3 in amino acids: CASSLGREYGEQYF. The CDR3 DNA follows: TGCGCCAGCAGCTTGGGAAGGGAGTACGGCGAGCAGTACTTC.

This clonotype was detected ten times or more. The chain combines TRBV6-2 or TRBV6-3 with TRBJ2-5, with D perhaps assigned TRBD1 or TRBD2 (5 bases each). Germline-derived CDR1 and CDR2 are MNHEY and SVGEGT. Trimming cost V 6 bases and J 3 bases, with 8 bases left between them. The CDR3 is 12 residues long. The CDR3: CASSGTEETQYF. CDR3 nucleotides: TGTGCCAGCAGCGGGACGGAAGAGACCCAGTACTTC.